This TCR beta chain was captured by sequencing in a study of blood T cell repertoires in COVID-19. The CDR3 spans 15 residues. Germline V gene lookup returns CDR1 MNHEY and CDR2 SVGAGI. V trimming: 6 bases; J trimming: 5 bases; junction bases outside the gene matches: 9. Data came from immunoSEQ multiplex PCR; TCRdb stores just in-frame clones and leaves some out. This sample has under 250,000 clones, with approximately 90% found just once. Specimen: peripheral blood. The origin of this receptor is a woman between 40 and 50 years old with acute or convalescent COVID-19. This sequence joins TRBV6-5 and TRBJ2-5, with 10 bases lining up with TRBD1. The CDR3 nucleotides read TGTGCCAGCAGCCCCGGGACAGGGGACGAGGAGACCCAGTACTTC. Its translation: CASSPGTGDEETQYF.